This T cell receptor (beta chain) was captured by sequencing in a study of cytomegalovirus exposure and HLA in healthy donors. The CDR3 totals 14 residues. V lost 9 bases and J lost 4, with 19 bases in between. Looked up from germline, CDR1 is ENHRY and CDR2 is SYGVKD. 60 Vbeta and 13 Jbeta primers were used in PCR. TCRdb keeps only in-frame clones here, not all; method: immunoSEQ multiplex PCR. The data show 70,000 to 95,000 clones, roughly 72% seen once. This receptor was taken from a man younger than 45 in good health and CMV-seropositive. Sequencing was carried out using PBMCs. The V call is TRBV10-3, the J call TRBJ2-7; tentatively, D is TRBD2 (5 bases). The CDR3 DNA is TGTGCCATTCCTCCGGGATTTCAAGGTTACGAGCAGTACTTC. It translates to CAIPPGFQGYEQYF.